The sequence of this T cell receptor beta chain was determined in a study of blood T cell repertoires in COVID-19. Study summary: The United States, Italy and Spain were the sources of the acute and convalescent COVID-19 samples. The analysed material was cDNA or gDNA that came from T cells, B-cell-depleted T cells, or PBMCs.

Unmatched junction bases numbered 10, after V lost 5 bases and J lost 5 bases. This CDR3 comprises 17 residues. Looked up from germline, CDR1 is MNHEY and CDR2 is SMNVEV (reference sequence). Repertoires were generated with immunoSEQ multiplex PCR, while TCRdb's copy carries only in-frame clones and drops some. The data show a few hundred thousand clones, roughly four fifths seen once. This clone was recorded at least ten times. Participants came from roughly 23 US areas, aged roughly 18 to 95 years. Researchers sorted participants into cohorts using their self-reported clinical history. This clonotype was obtained from a woman aged 45-65 years who had recovered from COVID-19. What was sequenced was PBMCs or T cells enriched from blood (not recorded which). The chain links TRBV27 to TRBJ2-1, with 12 bases fitting TRBD2. Here the CDR3 DNA reads TGTGCCAGCAGTACATGGGCCCTAGCGGGAGGGGACAATGAGCAGTTCTTC. Amino acids: CASSTWALAGGDNEQFF.